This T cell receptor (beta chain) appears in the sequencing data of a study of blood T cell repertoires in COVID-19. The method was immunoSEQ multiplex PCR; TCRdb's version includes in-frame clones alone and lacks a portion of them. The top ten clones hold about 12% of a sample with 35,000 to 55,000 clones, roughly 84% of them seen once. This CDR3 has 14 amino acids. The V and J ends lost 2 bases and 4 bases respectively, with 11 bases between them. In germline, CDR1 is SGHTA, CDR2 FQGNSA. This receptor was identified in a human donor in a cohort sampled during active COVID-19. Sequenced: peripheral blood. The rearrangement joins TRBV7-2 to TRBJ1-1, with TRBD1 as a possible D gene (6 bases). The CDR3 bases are TGTGCCAGCAGCTTATTTAGGGGGGGCACTGAAGCTTTCTTT. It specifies CASSLFRGGTEAFF.